The 9 T cell receptor beta chains in this list originate from one sample, sequenced in a study of shared clonotypes between healthy human individuals. Positive CCR7 selection of CD45RO-negative cells yielded the naive CD8 cells, and terminally differentiated effector memory CD45RA+ cells were excluded. Assay: immunoSEQ multiplex PCR; the TCRdb copy retains only in-frame clones and omits some. The sample contains hundreds of thousands of clones, roughly 95% of which appear only once. The sequenced sample consisted of naive CD8+ T cells sorted from blood. The origin of the receptors is a woman in her 30s in good health.

The rearrangement joins TRBV10-2 to TRBJ2-7; TRBD2 agrees at 14 bases. Germline assignment: CDR1 WSHSY and CDR2 SAAADI. V was pared by 3 bases and J by 5 bases, with 3 bases of the junction left unmatched. The CDR3 has 15 amino acids. The CDR3 here is CASSDEGLAGDEQYF. DNA of the CDR3: TGCGCCAGCAGTGATGAGGGACTAGCGGGAGACGAGCAGTACTTC.

This chain links TRBV21-1 with TRBJ1-5; the D call in the table, TRBD1, was not verified against the DNA. TRBV21-1 is described as a pseudogene. The CDR3 has 16 residues. DNA of the CDR3: TGTGCCAGCAGCACCTTAACAGGGGGCTCGGGCGAGCCCCAGCATTTT. It specifies CASSTLTGGSGEPQHF.

V gene TRBV19 combines with J gene TRBJ1-1; 12 bases fit TRBD1. This CDR3 has 18 amino acids. V lost 9 bases, J lost 3 bases, and 17 bases stayed unmatched. Germline CDR1 LNHDA, CDR2 SQIVND (reference sequence). The DNA for the CDR3 is TGTGCCAGGAGGGTCATAGGGACAGGGGGCTCTTGGGACACTGAAGCTTTCTTT. This gives the protein CARRVIGTGGSWDTEAFF. Full variable domain (outside the CDR3, taken from reference TRBV19 and TRBJ1-1): DGGITQSPKYLFRKEGQNVTLSCEQNLNHDAMYWYRQDPGQGLRLIYYSQIVNDFQKGDIAEGYSVSREKKESFPLTVTSAQKNPTAFYLCARRVIGTGGSWDTEAFFGQGTRLTVV.

The chain joins TRBV13 to TRBJ2-7, with D unresolved. CDR3 length equals 14 residues. CDR1 PRHDT and CDR2 FYEKMQ come from the germline V gene (reference sequence). The V end was cut by 0 bases, the J end by 4 bases, with 10 bases between. In DNA form, the CDR3 reads TGTGCCAGCAGCTTAGGAGCGACTCGTTACGAGCAGTACTTC. Translation: CASSLGATRYEQYF.

The chain combines TRBV28 with TRBJ1-5; no clear D. The CDR3 runs 14 residues. The germline V gene encodes CDR1 MDHEN and CDR2 SYDVKM. V was cut by 7 bases and J by 0 bases, with 10 bases left in between. Here the CDR3 reads CASTQDFSNQPQHF. The CDR3 DNA reads TGTGCCAGCACCCAAGACTTTAGCAATCAGCCCCAGCATTTT.

The rearrangement links TRBV6-4 to TRBJ1-2; D remains unclear. V was pared by 0 bases and J by 7 bases, with 12 bases between. This CDR3 contains 14 residues. CDR1 and CDR2 from the germline V gene are MRHNA and SNTAGT. CDR3 in DNA: TGTGCCAGCAGTGACTCTCGCCAAGGAATTGGCTACACCTTC. It encodes CASSDSRQGIGYTF.

The chain has TRBV4-1 and TRBJ2-1, with TRBD2 matching 12 bases. From germline, CDR1 is MGHRA and CDR2 YSYEKL. V trimming: 3 bases; J trimming: 10 bases; junction bases outside the gene matches: 13. The length of the CDR3 is 17 residues. The CDR3 region is CASSHSSSGRAFGEQFF. CDR3 in DNA: TGCGCCAGCAGCCACAGTTCTAGCGGGAGGGCCTTTGGGGAGCAGTTCTTC.

The chain carries TRBV28 and TRBJ1-4, with 9 bases aligning to TRBD1. This CDR3 comprises 14 residues. CDR1 and CDR2 (germline): MDHEN, SYDVKM. Trimming at V came to 6 bases and at J to 10 bases, leaving 9 bases not matched to a gene. The DNA for the CDR3 is TGTGCCAGCAGCTACGGGACAGGGCCGCTAAAACTGTTTTTT. The encoded protein is CASSYGTGPLKLFF.

This chain links TRBV4-1 with TRBJ2-5; D may correspond to TRBD1 or TRBD2 (6 bases each). The assigned J gene may be wrong: the sequence end matches TRBJ2-7 better. CDR3 size: 13 residues. CDR1 MGHRA and CDR2 YSYEKL come from the germline V gene. In DNA, the CDR3 is TGCGCCAGCAGCGCCGGGGGCATCTACGAGCAGTACTTC. Translation gives CASSAGGIYEQYF.